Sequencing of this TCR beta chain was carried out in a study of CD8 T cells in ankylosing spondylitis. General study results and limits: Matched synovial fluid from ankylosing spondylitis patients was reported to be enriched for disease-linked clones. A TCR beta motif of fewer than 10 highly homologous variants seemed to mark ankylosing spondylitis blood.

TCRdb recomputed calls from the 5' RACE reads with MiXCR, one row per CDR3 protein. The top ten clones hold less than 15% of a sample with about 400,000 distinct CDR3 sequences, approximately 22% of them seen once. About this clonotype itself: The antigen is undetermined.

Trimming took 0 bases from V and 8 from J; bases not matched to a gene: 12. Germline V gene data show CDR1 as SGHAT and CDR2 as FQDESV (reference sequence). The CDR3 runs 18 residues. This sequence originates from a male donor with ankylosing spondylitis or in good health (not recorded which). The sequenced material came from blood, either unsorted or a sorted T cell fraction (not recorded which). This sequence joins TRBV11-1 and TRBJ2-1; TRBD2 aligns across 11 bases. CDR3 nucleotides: TGTGCCAGCAGCTTAGCGCGAGCTAGCGGGGGGTTGCGCGATGAGCAGTTCTTC. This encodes CASSLARASGGLRDEQFF.